Listed below are T cell receptor beta chains from one sample, sequenced in a study of CD8 T cells in ankylosing spondylitis. Via MiXCR, TCRdb re-called the 5' RACE reads, giving one row per CDR3 protein. The sample yields about 540,000 distinct CDR3 sequences, roughly 12% seen once. Sequenced input: blood, either unsorted or a sorted T cell fraction (not recorded which). These receptors all come from a male donor with ankylosing spondylitis. Both conserved end residues are part of each CDR3. Each record gives: CDR3 DNA, CDR3 protein, J gene, V gene, clone size, D gene. A D gene is named only where the DNA matches it firmly. Some rows mark clone size as missing; the rest say once, few, many or name a class of expanded clone.

DNA: TGTGCCAGCAGTTTAGCGCAGGGACTAGCGGACACCGGGGAGCTGTTTTTT
CDR3: CASSLAQGLADTGELFF
J: TRBJ2-2
V: TRBV12-3/TRBV12-4
size: .
D: TRBD2

DNA: TGTGCCAGCAGTACCCCACTGGACAATGAGCAGTTCTTC
CDR3: CASSTPLDNEQFF
J: TRBJ2-1
V: TRBV27
size: .
D: .

DNA: TGCAGTGCTCCACAGTACACTGAAGCTTTCTTT
CDR3: CSAPQYTEAFF
J: TRBJ1-1
V: TRBV20-1
size: few
D: .

DNA: TGTGCCAGCAGCTTATTCAAACTAGCGGGAAGGAATACGCAGTATTTT
CDR3: CASSLFKLAGRNTQYF
J: TRBJ2-3
V: TRBV5-5
size: many
D: TRBD2

DNA: TGTGCCAGCAGTTTAGACTACTATGAGCAGTTCTTC
CDR3: CASSLDYYEQFF
J: TRBJ2-1
V: TRBV6-1
size: many
D: .

DNA: TGTGCCAGCAGCTTTAACACCAGGTACAATGAGCAGTTCTTC
CDR3: CASSFNTRYNEQFF
J: TRBJ2-1
V: TRBV7-9
size: few
D: .

DNA: TGTGCCAGCAAAAAAGGTCGAGACACCGGGGAGCTGTTTTTT
CDR3: CASKKGRDTGELFF
J: TRBJ2-2
V: TRBV6-1
size: .
D: .

DNA: TGTGCCAGCAGTCCAAGACTAGCGGAACGCACAGATACGCAGTATTTT
CDR3: CASSPRLAERTDTQYF
J: TRBJ2-3
V: TRBV12-3/TRBV12-4
size: .
D: TRBD2

DNA: TGCAGTGCTAGGGTCAGACTAGCCCCCCTCCTCAATGAGCAGTTCTTC
CDR3: CSARVRLAPLLNEQFF
J: TRBJ2-1
V: TRBV20-1
size: .
D: TRBD2

DNA: TGTGCCACCAGTGGAATGAGGGCAAGCTCCTACAATGAGCAGTTCTTC
CDR3: CATSGMRASSYNEQFF
J: TRBJ2-1
V: TRBV24-1
size: once
D: .

DNA: TGTGCCAGCAGCGGCCAGGGGGCGTCGGACACCGGGGAGCTGTTTTTT
CDR3: CASSGQGASDTGELFF
J: TRBJ2-2
V: TRBV6-1
size: few
D: TRBD1

DNA: TGTGCCAGCAGCTTAGAGTACGGGACAGGCCATGGCTACACCTTC
CDR3: CASSLEYGTGHGYTF
J: TRBJ1-2
V: TRBV11-2
size: few
D: TRBD1

DNA: TGCGCCAGCAGCTCGACTAGCGGCAACACCGGGGAGCTGTTTTTT
CDR3: CASSSTSGNTGELFF
J: TRBJ2-2
V: TRBV5-1
size: many
D: TRBD2

DNA: TGCAGTGCTAGAGTATACAGGGAGGAGGGCTACACCTTC
CDR3: CSARVYREEGYTF
J: TRBJ1-2
V: TRBV20-1
size: .
D: .

DNA: TGTGCCAGCAGCGTAGGAGTAGCGGCGTACCAAGAGACCCAGTACTTC
CDR3: CASSVGVAAYQETQYF
J: TRBJ2-5
V: TRBV9
size: .
D: .

DNA: TGTGCCAGCAGTCCCCTCGTCAATGAGCAGTTCTTC
CDR3: CASSPLVNEQFF
J: TRBJ2-1
V: TRBV6-6
size: many
D: .

DNA: TGCGCCAGCAGCCGCCGGTCTAGCGGGAGTAACAATGAGCAGTTCTTC
CDR3: CASSRRSSGSNNEQFF
J: TRBJ2-1
V: TRBV5-1
size: .
D: TRBD2

DNA: TGTGCCAGCTCCAAGAGGACCAGCGGGGGTTCAAGCACAGATACGCAGTATTTT
CDR3: CASSKRTSGGSSTDTQYF
J: TRBJ2-3
V: TRBV18
size: many
D: TRBD2

DNA: TGCGCCAGCAGCTTGTTCGGCGTCGCGGGTGGAAACACCATATATTTT
CDR3: CASSLFGVAGGNTIYF
J: TRBJ1-3
V: TRBV5-1
size: few
D: .

DNA: TGTGCCATCAGTGAGTTGGACAGTAGCACAGATACGCAGTATTTT
CDR3: CAISELDSSTDTQYF
J: TRBJ2-3
V: TRBV10-3
size: few
D: .

DNA: TGTGCCAGCAGCCAAACGACAGTGAACACTGAAGCTTTCTTT
CDR3: CASSQTTVNTEAFF
J: TRBJ1-1
V: TRBV7-9
size: .
D: .

DNA: TGCAGTGCTCCCACAGGGGCTGGCGGGGAGCTGTTTTTT
CDR3: CSAPTGAGGELFF
J: TRBJ2-2
V: TRBV20-1
size: few
D: TRBD1

DNA: TGTGCCAGCAGCCACAGGGACAGGCTGGGCTATGGCTACACCTTC
CDR3: CASSHRDRLGYGYTF
J: TRBJ1-2
V: TRBV7-9
size: .
D: TRBD1

DNA: TGTGCCAGCAGCTTCATTAGCGCAGGGATGGAGACCCAGTACTTC
CDR3: CASSFISAGMETQYF
J: TRBJ2-5
V: TRBV5-6
size: few
D: .

DNA: TGTGCCATCAGTCAAACTAGCGGGCAATACAATGAGCAGTTCTTC
CDR3: CAISQTSGQYNEQFF
J: TRBJ2-1
V: TRBV10-3
size: .
D: TRBD2

DNA: TGTGCCAGCTCACCACGGACGACAGGGGGAAACTACGAGCAGTACTTC
CDR3: CASSPRTTGGNYEQYF
J: TRBJ2-7
V: TRBV18
size: .
D: TRBD1

DNA: TGCAGCGTCCGGGACAGGGGGGACGAGCAGTACTTC
CDR3: CSVRDRGDEQYF
J: TRBJ2-7
V: TRBV29-1
size: few
D: TRBD1

DNA: TGCGCCAGCAGCTTGATAGCGATGGGCACCGGGGAGCTGTTTTTT
CDR3: CASSLIAMGTGELFF
J: TRBJ2-2
V: TRBV5-1
size: .
D: .

DNA: TGTGCCAGCAGCCCGGGGGGCAGGAACCAAGAGACCCAGTACTTC
CDR3: CASSPGGRNQETQYF
J: TRBJ2-5
V: TRBV11-2
size: many
D: .

DNA: TGTGCCAGCAGCAGTGACAGTAACGAAAACACCATATATTTT
CDR3: CASSSDSNENTIYF
J: TRBJ1-3
V: TRBV7-2
size: .
D: .

DNA: TGTGCCAGCACCGACCGGGCCTCGAATGAAAAACTGTTTTTT
CDR3: CASTDRASNEKLFF
J: TRBJ1-4
V: TRBV5-5
size: .
D: .

DNA: TGTGCCAGCTCACCTAGATCGGGCAATGAGCAGTTCTTC
CDR3: CASSPRSGNEQFF
J: TRBJ2-1
V: TRBV18
size: .
D: .

DNA: TGTGCCAGCTCACCTTCCTGGGGAGAGGTGAACACTGAAGCTTTCTTT
CDR3: CASSPSWGEVNTEAFF
J: TRBJ1-1
V: TRBV18
size: .
D: .

DNA: TGTGCCAGCAGCCTAATAGACAGCTACGAGCAGTACTTC
CDR3: CASSLIDSYEQYF
J: TRBJ2-7
V: TRBV7-9
size: many
D: .

DNA: TGTGCCAGCAGCTTCGACGGGGGTTTGGGCGATGAGCAGTTCTTC
CDR3: CASSFDGGLGDEQFF
J: TRBJ2-1
V: TRBV5-5
size: many
D: .

DNA: TGCAGTGCTTCCGGATGGCAGGGTGCCGAGCAGTACTTC
CDR3: CSASGWQGAEQYF
J: TRBJ2-7
V: TRBV20-1
size: few
D: .

DNA: TGTGCCAGCAGCCTATGGGTTTGGGGACAGGGGAACACAGATACGCAGTATTTT
CDR3: CASSLWVWGQGNTDTQYF
J: TRBJ2-3
V: TRBV7-8
size: few
D: TRBD1

DNA: TGTGCCAGCAGGTCCGGACAGGGGGATAATGAAAAACTGTTTTTT
CDR3: CASRSGQGDNEKLFF
J: TRBJ1-4
V: TRBV2
size: few
D: TRBD1

DNA: TGTGCCACCAGTGATCGGGATCTCGGGGACTATGGCTACACCTTC
CDR3: CATSDRDLGDYGYTF
J: TRBJ1-2
V: TRBV24-1
size: few
D: .

DNA: TGTGCCACCAGCAGAGGACGAACCCAAGAGACCCAGTACTTC
CDR3: CATSRGRTQETQYF
J: TRBJ2-5
V: TRBV15
size: few
D: .

DNA: TGTGCCAGCACCCGGGGTGGCGCCAGCTATGGCTACACCTTC
CDR3: CASTRGGASYGYTF
J: TRBJ1-2
V: TRBV11-2
size: few
D: .

DNA: TGTGCCAGCAGCTCGAGGGACAGGGGGCTGGGGACTGAAGCTTTCTTT
CDR3: CASSSRDRGLGTEAFF
J: TRBJ1-1
V: TRBV11-2
size: .
D: TRBD1

DNA: TGCAGTGCTAGAGTACGCGACATGGACTATGGCTACACCTTC
CDR3: CSARVRDMDYGYTF
J: TRBJ1-2
V: TRBV20-1
size: .
D: .

DNA: TGTGCCAGCAGACTACAGGGGTTCCACACCGGGGAGCTGTTTTTT
CDR3: CASRLQGFHTGELFF
J: TRBJ2-2
V: TRBV6-1
size: many
D: TRBD1

DNA: TGTGCCAGCAGCTTAATTAATAGGATCGAAGGCTACACCTTC
CDR3: CASSLINRIEGYTF
J: TRBJ1-2
V: TRBV7-2
size: .
D: .

DNA: TGCGCCAGCAGCGTAGGACTGAACACTGAAGCTTTCTTT
CDR3: CASSVGLNTEAFF
J: TRBJ1-1
V: TRBV5-1
size: many
D: .

DNA: TGCAGTGCCTTACAGGCAGGGCGGACCTATAATTCACCCCTCCACTTT
CDR3: CSALQAGRTYNSPLHF
J: TRBJ1-6
V: TRBV20-1
size: .
D: .

DNA: TGTGCCAGCAGCTCTTCCGGGACTGTCTACGAGCAGTACTTC
CDR3: CASSSSGTVYEQYF
J: TRBJ2-7
V: TRBV7-6
size: few
D: .

DNA: TGTGCCAGCAGTGAGCGCACTATGGGGGGGCGAGCTTTCTTT
CDR3: CASSERTMGGRAFF
J: TRBJ1-1
V: TRBV25-1
size: few
D: .

DNA: TGTGCCACCACAACCGCCCTAGGGAGTGGCTACACCTTC
CDR3: CATTTALGSGYTF
J: TRBJ1-2
V: TRBV15
size: .
D: .

DNA: TGTGCCAGCAGCCCCCAGGGGGGGGTAGAGACCCAGTACTTC
CDR3: CASSPQGGVETQYF
J: TRBJ2-5
V: TRBV7-9
size: .
D: .

DNA: TGCGCCAGCAGCTTGGCCGGGTCTAGCGAGGAGACCCAGTACTTC
CDR3: CASSLAGSSEETQYF
J: TRBJ2-5
V: TRBV5-1
size: .
D: .

DNA: TGCAGTGCCGCAAGGACCCTCAATCCCTACAATGAGCAGTTCTTC
CDR3: CSAARTLNPYNEQFF
J: TRBJ2-1
V: TRBV20-1
size: .
D: .

DNA: TGTGCCAGCAGCCTGGAGACGGCTAGCACAGATACGCAGTATTTT
CDR3: CASSLETASTDTQYF
J: TRBJ2-3
V: TRBV3-1
size: few
D: .

DNA: TGTGCCAGCAGAAGGGAAGGGAACACTGAAGCTTTCTTT
CDR3: CASRREGNTEAFF
J: TRBJ1-1
V: TRBV6-1
size: .
D: .

DNA: TGCAGTGCTAGCGGGGACAGGGTTGCCAAAAACATTCAGTACTTC
CDR3: CSASGDRVAKNIQYF
J: TRBJ2-4
V: TRBV20-1
size: .
D: TRBD1

DNA: TGCGCCAGCAGCTTAACTCCACGGAGCTATGGCTACACCTTC
CDR3: CASSLTPRSYGYTF
J: TRBJ1-2
V: TRBV5-1
size: few
D: .